The clone carrying this T cell receptor (beta chain) was recorded at least ten times. These data come from a study of early T cells in non-severe SARS-CoV-2 infection. The overall study: Sequencing used unsorted whole-blood bulk RNA, so chains lack pairing.

TCRdb processed the 5' RACE reads anew with MiXCR; each CDR3 protein has one entry. The sample contains around 55,000 distinct CDR3 sequences, around an eighth of which appear only once. V was pared by 1 base and J by 7 bases, with 14 bases between. The CDR3 runs 15 residues. The V gene's germline CDR1 is SGHVS and CDR2 FQNEAQ. The clonotype originates from an adult who was a healthcare worker with PCR-confirmed SARS-CoV-2 infection or an uninfected control (not recorded which). The chain has TRBV7-8 and TRBJ2-1; D unclear. Input material: whole blood. This CDR3 reads CASSLVFGGVNEQFF. The CDR3 nucleotides read TGTGCCAGCAGCTTAGTTTTTGGTGGGGTTAATGAGCAGTTCTTC.